These 12 T cell receptor beta chains were all obtained from the same sample, sequenced in a study of shared clonotypes between healthy human individuals. Sequencing was performed with immunoSEQ multiplex PCR; in TCRdb, only in-frame clones are kept and a portion is missing. This table holds fewer than 600,000 clones, 79% found once. Specimen: PBMCs. These receptors originate from a woman in her thirties or forties in good health. Some clones in this sample may be carry-over from other donors' samples.

This clone was found a few times. The chain joins TRBV10-3 to TRBJ1-1; D not resolved. The V gene lost 6 bases and the J gene lost 4 bases, with 15 bases spanning the gap. This CDR3 has 14 amino acids. Germline V gives CDR1 ENHRY, CDR2 SYGVKD. The CDR3 DNA reads TGTGCCATCAGCCAGCCGGAGGGTATCACTGAAGCTTTCTTT. As protein: CAISQPEGITEAFF.

The rearrangement joins TRBV30 to TRBJ1-2, with 8 bases fitting TRBD1. CDR3 size: 14 residues. Germline-derived CDR1 and CDR2 are GTSNPN and SVGIG (reference sequence). V lost 0 bases, J lost 4 bases, and 4 bases stayed unmatched. The CDR3 loop is CAWSVRGTGYGYTF. The CDR3 coding sequence is TGTGCCTGGAGTGTACGGGGGACAGGCTATGGCTACACCTTC.

The chain joins TRBV7-3 to TRBJ2-2; TRBD2 matches at 7 bases. Germline V lookup: CDR1 SGHTA, CDR2 FQGTGA. Losses at the gene ends were 5 bases for V and 3 bases for J; bases not matched to a gene: 6. This CDR3 comprises 15 residues. In nucleotides, the CDR3 is TGTGCCAGCAGCCGCTTGGGAGGGGACACCGGGGAGCTGTTTTTT. It specifies CASSRLGGDTGELFF.

The chain employs TRBV28 and TRBJ2-1; D may be TRBD2 (5 bases). Trimming stripped 4 bases from V and 9 bases from J, with 22 bases between. The germline V gene has CDR1 MDHEN and CDR2 SYDVKM. The CDR3 covers 16 residues. The chain's CDR3 is CASSWAGGLEAGEQFF. The CDR3 coding sequence is TGTGCCAGCAGTTGGGCGGGCGGGCTTGAGGCGGGTGAGCAGTTCTTC.

This clone has just one count. The J gene is TRBJ1-4, the V gene TRBV5-1; 9 bases map to TRBD1. V was clipped by 4 bases and J by 7 bases; unmatched bases: 8. CDR1 SGHRS and CDR2 YFSETQ come from the germline V gene. This CDR3 contains 15 residues. The DNA for the CDR3 is TGCGCCAGCAGCCCGGACAGGGGTAAGGCTGAAAAACTGTTTTTT. It yields the protein CASSPDRGKAEKLFF.

The chain employs TRBV29-1 and TRBJ1-5; D is perhaps TRBD1 (5 bases). The length of the CDR3 is 13 residues. Germline CDR1 reads SQVTM; CDR2 reads ANQGSEA. V dropped 4 bases and J dropped 6 bases, with 13 bases sitting between them. CDR3 nucleotide sequence: TGCAGCGTTGGGGACGGAGAGGGTCAGCCCCAGCATTTT. Translating it yields CSVGDGEGQPQHF.

V gene TRBV9 combines with J gene TRBJ1-2; 9 nucleotides line up with TRBD1. Germline values: CDR1 SGDLS, CDR2 YYNGEE. V gave up 4 bases and J gave up 6 bases; unmatched junction bases: 13. The CDR3 length is 16 residues. The CDR3 loop reads CASSRGPRTGADGYTF. As DNA, the CDR3 is TGTGCCAGCAGCCGGGGGCCGCGGACAGGGGCGGATGGCTACACCTTC.

This clone was seen a single time. This chain uses TRBV5-4 with TRBJ2-3, with TRBD2 matching over 8 bases. CDR3 length equals 16 residues. Germline V gives CDR1 SGHNT, CDR2 YYREEE (reference sequence). With V trimmed by 4 bases and J by 1 base, 8 bases remained unmatched. For the CDR3, the DNA is TGTGCCAGCAGCCCGGGGGGGAGTCTCGGCACAGATACGCAGTATTTT. Translation gives CASSPGGSLGTDTQYF.

The gene calls are TRBV11-2 and TRBJ2-2; D perhaps matches TRBD2 (6 bases). V lost 5 bases, J lost 3 bases, and 13 bases lay in between. The germline V gene encodes CDR1 SGHAT and CDR2 FQNNGV. The CDR3 spans 15 residues. The CDR3 DNA reads TGTGCCAGCAGCCCCAGGAGGGCCGACACCGGGGAGCTGTTTTTT. Residues: CASSPRRADTGELFF.

V usage is TRBV10-1 and J usage is TRBJ1-5, with a weak D call TRBD1 (5 bases). The V end was cut by 5 bases, the J end by 8 bases, with 13 bases between. The CDR3 length is 13 residues. Germline lookup yields CDR1 WNHNN and CDR2 SYGVQD (reference sequence). CDR3 in amino acids: CASSPGPGKPQHF. The CDR3 DNA reads TGCGCCAGCAGTCCGGGACCAGGAAAGCCCCAGCATTTT.

This chain connects TRBV7-3 to TRBJ2-2; 8 nucleotides line up with TRBD2. The length of the CDR3 is 16 residues. Germline assignment: CDR1 SGHTA and CDR2 FQGTGA. Trimming took 5 bases from V and 7 from J; bases not matched to a gene: 12. In nucleotides, the CDR3 is TGTGCCAGCAGCAAATCTCTTAGCGGGACGGTCGGGGAGCTGTTTTTT. This translates into CASSKSLSGTVGELFF.

With regard to this clone: Possible read error: a much larger clone is one base away. The sample holds other DNA sequences that translate to the same CDR3. The chain combines TRBV6-5 with TRBJ1-5; D is uncertain. The ends were cut back, 6 bases at V and 0 bases at J, with 6 bases in the middle. The CDR3 covers 13 residues. The germline V gene has CDR1 MNHEY and CDR2 SVGAGI. The CDR3 region is CASSRYSNQPQHF. The DNA of the CDR3 is TGTGCCAGCAGCCGTTATAGCAATCAGCCCCAGCATTTT.